The rows below give T cell receptor beta chains drawn from one sample of a study of T cell repertoires in cytomegalovirus infection. TCRdb reprocessed the reads via MiXCR and lists one record per CDR3 protein. This table has 900,000 to 950,000 distinct CDR3 sequences, around 29% appearing once. For these receptors, no antigen is known. Sequencing used cultured CD8+ T cells from PBMCs, obtained from culture after CMV antigen stimulation. The receptors shown here come from a human donor in good health (CMV status not recorded). Some clones in this sample may be carry-over from other donors' samples. Both conserved end residues are part of each CDR3. Clone size is shown for a subset of rows, as once, few, many or a class of expanded clone.

clone size,J gene,V gene,CDR3 protein
NA,TRBJ2-1,TRBV4-3,CASSQGDRGTYNEQFF
few,TRBJ1-2,TRBV27,CASSPGDSAVGYTF
few,TRBJ2-5,TRBV4-1,CASSQDRDLLGETQYF
NA,TRBJ1-5,TRBV6-2/TRBV6-3,CASSYPTPSAQRNQPQHF
NA,TRBJ1-5,TRBV4-3,CASSQEAYSNQPQHF
NA,TRBJ1-2,TRBV29-1,CSVGRDIANYGYTF
many,TRBJ2-5,TRBV7-8,CASSRGQGPRETQYF
few,TRBJ2-3,TRBV2,CASSERSGGAADTQYF
many,TRBJ1-1,TRBV6-5,CASSYSGLMNTEAFF
NA,TRBJ2-2,TRBV7-9,CARDRGRPGELFF
NA,TRBJ2-4,TRBV20-1,CSARYRVGSKNIQYF
few,TRBJ2-5,TRBV7-8,CASSPAVLALQETQYF
once,TRBJ2-2,TRBV25-1,CASSESPDGGDTGELFF
many,TRBJ1-1,TRBV6-2/TRBV6-3,CASSPEENTEAFF
few,TRBJ2-3,TRBV20-1,CSARVPQERLRTDTQYF
NA,TRBJ1-1,TRBV7-9,CASSFILAGLGGEAFF
NA,TRBJ2-1,TRBV12-3/TRBV12-4,CASSLGGGGGNEQFF
NA,TRBJ2-7,TRBV7-8,CASSPWTGAEGEQYF
NA,TRBJ2-5,TRBV6-5,CASTDAYQETQYF
NA,TRBJ2-7,TRBV7-9,CASRLQGGEQYF
NA,TRBJ1-3,TRBV25-1,CASSDPTGHSGNTIYF
once,TRBJ1-1,TRBV7-9,CSSSGDIEAFF
few,TRBJ1-5,TRBV5-5,CASSPGTGFIQPQHF
NA,TRBJ2-1,TRBV4-1,CASSQEAGGPYNEQFF
few,TRBJ1-2,TRBV7-9,CASSLLGQAAYGYTF
NA,TRBJ2-1,TRBV13,CASSPLAGGLRSYNEQFF
NA,TRBJ2-7,TRBV12-3/TRBV12-4,CASSFDGAFSYEQYF
NA,TRBJ2-5,TRBV6-1,CASSEGGRVGETQYF
NA,TRBJ1-1,TRBV5-6,CTSSLRGQGNTEAFF
few,TRBJ2-5,TRBV7-9,CASSPEAAAGLTQYF
NA,TRBJ2-2,TRBV2,CASSDLMTGGAGELFF
few,TRBJ1-4,TRBV4-1,CASSQEHLGANEKLFF
few,TRBJ1-6,TRBV6-5,CASSYNSGAPNSPLHF
NA,TRBJ1-5,TRBV19,CASFPGTGGIQPQHF
NA,TRBJ1-1,TRBV14,CASSQDKVNTEAFF
many,TRBJ2-1,TRBV7-3,CASSYRDQIYNEQFF
few,TRBJ1-1,TRBV4-1,CASSQDFGGAGAFF
NA,TRBJ2-4,TRBV9,CASSQNSGTYKNIQYF
NA,TRBJ1-2,TRBV7-9,CASSSRGVTNGYTF
many,TRBJ1-1,TRBV7-2,CASSDSGADEAFF